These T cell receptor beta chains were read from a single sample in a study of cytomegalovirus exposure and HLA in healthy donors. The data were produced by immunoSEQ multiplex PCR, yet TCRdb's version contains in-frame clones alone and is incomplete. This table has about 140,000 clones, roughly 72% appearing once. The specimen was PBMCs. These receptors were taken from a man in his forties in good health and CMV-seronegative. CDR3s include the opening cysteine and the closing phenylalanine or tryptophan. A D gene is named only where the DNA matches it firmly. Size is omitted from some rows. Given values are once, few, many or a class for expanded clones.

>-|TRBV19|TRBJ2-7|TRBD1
TGTGCCACCAATCATGGACAGGGGTGGACCAACTACGAGCAGTACTTC
CATNHGQGWTNYEQYF
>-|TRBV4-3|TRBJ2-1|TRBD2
TGCGCCAGCAGCCAAGATTGGAGCGGGGAACCCTCCTACAATGAGCAGTTCTTC
CASSQDWSGEPSYNEQFF
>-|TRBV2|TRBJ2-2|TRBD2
TGTGCCAGCAGTGTAGCGGGAGGGCCCGGGGAGCTGTTTTTT
CASSVAGGPGELFF
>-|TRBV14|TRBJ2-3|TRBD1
TGTGCCAGCAGCCCAAGGACAGGGGGCGGGGATACGCAGTATTTT
CASSPRTGGGDTQYF
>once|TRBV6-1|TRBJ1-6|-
TGTGCCACGGGCAGGGAAGAGGTTTCACCCCTCCACTTT
CATGREEVSPLHF
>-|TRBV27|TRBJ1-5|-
TGTGCCAGCAGACCGGGAGGTGCGGGCAATCAGCCCCAGCATTTT
CASRPGGAGNQPQHF
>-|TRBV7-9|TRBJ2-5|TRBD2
TGTGCCAGCAGCTCGACTAGCGGGTACCGCCCAGAGACCCAGTACTTC
CASSSTSGYRPETQYF
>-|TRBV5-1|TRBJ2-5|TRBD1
TGCGCCAGCAGATTGAGACAGGGACAAGAGACCCAGTACTTC
CASRLRQGQETQYF
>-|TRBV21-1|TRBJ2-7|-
TGTGCCAGCAGCACAGGGTCCGACTACGAGCAGTACTTC
CASSTGSDYEQYF
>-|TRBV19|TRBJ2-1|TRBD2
TGTGCCAGTAGTATATGGGGGGGGAACAATGAGCAGTTCTTC
CASSIWGGNNEQFF
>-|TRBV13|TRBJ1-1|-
TGTGCCAGCAGCCTAGCCGGGGGGGGTGAAGCTTTCTTT
CASSLAGGGEAFF
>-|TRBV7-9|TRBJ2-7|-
TGTTCCAGCAGCCACCCCGACAGGAACGAGCAGTACTTC
CSSSHPDRNEQYF
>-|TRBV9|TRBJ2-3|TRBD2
TGTGCCAGCAGCGTAGATCCTAGCGGGGGTGGGGGTACAGATACGCAGTATTTT
CASSVDPSGGGGTDTQYF
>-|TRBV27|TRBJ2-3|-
TGTGCCAGCAGAAGGGGGATAAGCACGGATACGCAGTATTTT
CASRRGISTDTQYF